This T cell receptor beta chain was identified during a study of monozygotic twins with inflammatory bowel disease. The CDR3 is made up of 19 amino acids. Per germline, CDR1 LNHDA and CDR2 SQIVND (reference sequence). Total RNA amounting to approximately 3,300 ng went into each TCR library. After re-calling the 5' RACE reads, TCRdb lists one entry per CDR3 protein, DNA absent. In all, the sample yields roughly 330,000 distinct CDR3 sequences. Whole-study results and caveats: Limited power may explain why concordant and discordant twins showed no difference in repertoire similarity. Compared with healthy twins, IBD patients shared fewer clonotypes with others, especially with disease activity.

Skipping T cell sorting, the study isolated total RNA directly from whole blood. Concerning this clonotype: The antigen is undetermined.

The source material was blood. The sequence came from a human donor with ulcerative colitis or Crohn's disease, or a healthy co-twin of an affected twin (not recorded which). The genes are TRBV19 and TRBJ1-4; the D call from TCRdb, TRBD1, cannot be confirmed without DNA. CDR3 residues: CASSSERGSRTATNEKLFF.